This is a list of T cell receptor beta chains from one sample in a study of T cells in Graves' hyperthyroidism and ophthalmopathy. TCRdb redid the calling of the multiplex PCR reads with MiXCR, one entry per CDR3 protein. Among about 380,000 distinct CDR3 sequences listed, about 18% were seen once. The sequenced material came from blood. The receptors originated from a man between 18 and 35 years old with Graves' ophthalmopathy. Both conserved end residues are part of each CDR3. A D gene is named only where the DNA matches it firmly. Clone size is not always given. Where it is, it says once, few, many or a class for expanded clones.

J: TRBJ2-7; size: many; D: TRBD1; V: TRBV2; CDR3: CASSPRTGLEQYF; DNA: TGTGCCAGCTCCCCCCGGACAGGGCTCGAGCAGTACTTC
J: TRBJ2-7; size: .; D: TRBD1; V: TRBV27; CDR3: CASSLFVVGQGALEQYF; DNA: TGTGCCAGCAGTTTGTTTGTCGTCGGACAGGGGGCTCTCGAGCAGTACTTC
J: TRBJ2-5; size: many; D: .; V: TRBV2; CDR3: CASSYTGRLSETQYF; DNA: TGTGCCAGCAGTTACACAGGGCGACTATCGGAGACCCAGTACTTC
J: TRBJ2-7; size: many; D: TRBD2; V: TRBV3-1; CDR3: CASSPPTYRAGRTYEQYF; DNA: TGTGCCAGCAGCCCCCCGACCTATCGAGCGGGGCGAACCTACGAGCAGTACTTC
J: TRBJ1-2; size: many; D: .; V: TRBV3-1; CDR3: CASSQADFYYTF; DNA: TGTGCCAGCAGCCAAGCTGATTTCTACTACACCTTC
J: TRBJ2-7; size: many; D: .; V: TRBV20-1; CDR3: CSLFQRGLSNEQYF; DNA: TGCAGCTTATTCCAGAGGGGTCTTTCTAACGAGCAGTACTTC
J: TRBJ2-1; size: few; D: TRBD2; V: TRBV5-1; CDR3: CASSLELAGGNGQFF; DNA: TGCGCCAGCAGCTTGGAACTAGCGGGGGGCAATGGGCAGTTCTTC
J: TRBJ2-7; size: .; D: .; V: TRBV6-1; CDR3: CASSLDLSEQYF; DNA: TGTGCCAGCAGTTTGGACCTGTCCGAGCAGTACTTC
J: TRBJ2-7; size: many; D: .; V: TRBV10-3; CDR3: CAISDMNGRTYEQYF; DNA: TGTGCCATCAGTGACATGAACGGGCGGACCTACGAGCAGTACTTC
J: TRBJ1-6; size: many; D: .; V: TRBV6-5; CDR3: CASSYSGSPLHF; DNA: TGTGCCAGCAGTTACTCGGGTTCACCCCTCCACTTT
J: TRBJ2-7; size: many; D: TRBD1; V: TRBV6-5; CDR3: CASSYEPGGYEQYF; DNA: TGTGCCAGCAGTTACGAGCCAGGGGGCTACGAGCAGTACTTC
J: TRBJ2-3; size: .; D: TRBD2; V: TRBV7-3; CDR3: CASSLGTRTSGGHTDTQYF; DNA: TGTGCCAGCAGCTTAGGGACTAGGACTAGCGGGGGGCACACAGATACGCAGTATTTT
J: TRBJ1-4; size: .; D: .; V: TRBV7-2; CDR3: CASSRSRNEKLFF; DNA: TGTGCCAGCAGCAGGAGCCGTAATGAAAAACTGTTTTTT
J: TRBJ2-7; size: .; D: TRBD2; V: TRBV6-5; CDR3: CASSYGTSGALSYEQYF; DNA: TGTGCCAGCAGTTACGGGACTAGCGGAGCCCTCTCCTACGAGCAGTACTTC
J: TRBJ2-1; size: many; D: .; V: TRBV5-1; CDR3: CASSLGSGNEQFF; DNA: TGCGCCAGCAGCTTGGGATCGGGAAATGAGCAGTTCTTC
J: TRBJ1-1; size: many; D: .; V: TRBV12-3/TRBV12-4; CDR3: CASSSNGGTEAFF; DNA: TGTGCCAGCAGTTCAAACGGGGGCACTGAAGCTTTCTTT
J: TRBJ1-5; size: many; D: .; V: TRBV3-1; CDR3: CASSRGGRGNQPQHF; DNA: TGTGCCAGCAGCCGTGGAGGGCGAGGTAATCAGCCCCAGCATTTT
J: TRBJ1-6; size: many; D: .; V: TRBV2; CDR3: CASTPRALYSPLHF; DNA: TGTGCCAGCACCCCCAGGGCCCTTTATTCACCCCTCCACTTT
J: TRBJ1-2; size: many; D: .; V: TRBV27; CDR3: CASSSRGQTYYGYTF; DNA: TGTGCCAGCAGTAGTCGGGGCCAAACCTATTATGGCTACACCTTC
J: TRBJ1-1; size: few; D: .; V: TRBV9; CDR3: CASSVSGSPTEAFF; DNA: TGTGCCAGCAGCGTATCAGGAAGCCCCACTGAAGCTTTCTTT
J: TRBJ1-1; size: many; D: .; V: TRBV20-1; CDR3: CSARVQQNTEAFF; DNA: TGCAGTGCTAGAGTGCAGCAGAACACTGAAGCTTTCTTT
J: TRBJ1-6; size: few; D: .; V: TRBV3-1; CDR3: CASSQEGADSPLHF; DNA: TGTGCCAGCAGCCAAGAGGGGGCTGATTCACCCCTCCACTTT
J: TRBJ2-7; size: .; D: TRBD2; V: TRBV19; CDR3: CASTRTSGYEQYF; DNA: TGTGCCAGTACCCGGACTAGCGGCTACGAGCAGTACTTC
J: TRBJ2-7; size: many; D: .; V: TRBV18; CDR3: CASYSDSSAPYEQYF; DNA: TGTGCCAGCTACTCGGACAGCTCGGCTCCCTACGAGCAGTACTTC
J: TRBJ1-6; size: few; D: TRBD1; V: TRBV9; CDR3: CASSVTWGQGMEPLHF; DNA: TGTGCCAGCAGCGTAACCTGGGGACAGGGCATGGAACCCCTCCACTTT
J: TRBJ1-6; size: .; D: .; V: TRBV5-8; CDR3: CASSFRGNSPLHF; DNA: TGTGCCAGCAGCTTTAGGGGGAATTCACCCCTCCACTTT
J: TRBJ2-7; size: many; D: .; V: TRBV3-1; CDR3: CASSQGGAYEQYF; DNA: TGTGCCAGCAGCCAAGGGGGGGCCTACGAGCAGTACTTC
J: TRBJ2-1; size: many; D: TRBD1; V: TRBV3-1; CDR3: CASSQDDAGGIYEQFF; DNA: TGTGCCAGCAGCCAAGATGACGCAGGGGGCATTTATGAGCAGTTCTTC
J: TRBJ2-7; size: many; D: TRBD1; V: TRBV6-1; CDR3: CASSEQGAIPYEQYF; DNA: TGTGCCAGCAGTGAACAGGGGGCGATCCCGTACGAGCAGTACTTC
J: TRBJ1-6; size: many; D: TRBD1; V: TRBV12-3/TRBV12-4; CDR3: CASSSTGRNSPLHF; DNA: TGTGCCAGCAGTTCGACAGGGCGGAATTCACCCCTCCACTTT
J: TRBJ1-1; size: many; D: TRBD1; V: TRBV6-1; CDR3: CASSSDRDRSRNTEAFF; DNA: TGTGCCAGCAGTTCGGACCGGGACAGATCACGGAACACTGAAGCTTTCTTT
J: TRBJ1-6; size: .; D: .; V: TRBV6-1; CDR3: CASSSGLEGSPLHF; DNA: TGTGCCAGCAGTTCCGGTTTAGAAGGTTCACCCCTCCACTTT
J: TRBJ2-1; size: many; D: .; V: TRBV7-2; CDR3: CASSYWGEQFF; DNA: TGTGCCAGCAGCTATTGGGGGGAGCAGTTCTTC
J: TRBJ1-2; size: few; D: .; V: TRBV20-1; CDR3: CSASRQARTDGYTF; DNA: TGCAGTGCTAGTAGGCAGGCTCGTACGGATGGCTACACCTTC
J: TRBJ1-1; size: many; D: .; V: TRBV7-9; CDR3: CASSLARYGTSEAFF; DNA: TGTGCCAGCAGCTTAGCGCGATACGGGACCTCTGAAGCTTTCTTT
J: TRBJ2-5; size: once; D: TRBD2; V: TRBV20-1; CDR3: CSAFSGGAQETQYF; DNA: TGCAGTGCATTTAGCGGGGGGGCCCAAGAGACCCAGTACTTC
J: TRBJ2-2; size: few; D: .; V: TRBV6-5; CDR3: CASSYGAGAGTGELFF; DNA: TGTGCCAGCAGTTACGGGGCAGGGGCTGGCACCGGGGAGCTGTTTTTT
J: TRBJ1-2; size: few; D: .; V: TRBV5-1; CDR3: CASSFTGEAGYGYTF; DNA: TGCGCCAGCAGCTTTACGGGGGAAGCGGGCTATGGCTACACCTTC
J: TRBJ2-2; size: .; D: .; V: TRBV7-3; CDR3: CASSFRQLIFPGELFF; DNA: TGTGCCAGCAGCTTCAGACAGTTAATTTTCCCCGGGGAGCTGTTTTTT
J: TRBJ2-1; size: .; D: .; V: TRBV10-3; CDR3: CAISSTGSSYNEQFF; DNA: TGTGCCATCAGCTCGACTGGGAGCTCCTACAATGAGCAGTTCTTC
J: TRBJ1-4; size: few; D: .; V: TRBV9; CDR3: CASSVGDGHEKLFF; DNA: TGTGCCAGCAGCGTAGGGGACGGCCATGAAAAACTGTTTTTT
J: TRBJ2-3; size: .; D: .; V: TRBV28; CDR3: CASRARGHTGADTQYF; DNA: TGTGCCAGCAGGGCCCGGGGCCACACGGGGGCAGATACGCAGTATTTT